Below are 3 T cell receptor beta chains sequenced from a single sample in a study of T cell changes during pregnancy in multiple sclerosis. Using immunoSEQ multiplex PCR, the repertoire was profiled, and TCRdb retains in-frame clones only, with some absent. Of around 100,000 clones in the sample, approximately 90% were seen once. The sample consisted of peripheral blood, taken in the second trimester of pregnancy. These TCRs come from a female donor with multiple sclerosis, enrolled in a pregnancy study.

CDR3 DNA sequence: TGTGCCAGCTTAGGGGGATCCGGGACACCGAGCTCCTACGAGCAGTACTTC. This translates into CASLGGSGTPSSYEQYF. The chain combines TRBV25-1 with TRBJ2-7; D may be TRBD1 (6 bases). The CDR3 covers 17 residues. V was clipped by 8 bases and J by 0 bases, with 23 bases between them. Per the germline V gene, CDR1 is MGHDK and CDR2 is SYGVNS.

The V and J genes are TRBV9 and TRBJ2-5; 8 bases match TRBD2. The CDR3 spans 18 residues. V was clipped by 0 bases and J by 2 bases; unmatched bases: 12. Germline CDR1 SGDLS, CDR2 YYNGEE. CDR3 amino acids: CASSVAGSGGGFQETQYF. DNA of the CDR3: TGTGCCAGCAGCGTAGCTGGAAGTGGCGGGGGGTTTCAAGAGACCCAGTACTTC.

The chain carries TRBV9 and TRBJ2-2, with a tentative D call TRBD1 (6 bases). The CDR3 is made up of 17 amino acids. CDR1 is SGDLS, CDR2 YYNGEE, per germline. Between the trimmed V and J ends, which lost 6 bases and 0 bases, there was a span of 18 bases. The CDR3 bases are TGTGCCAGCACCGACCACCGGGACACCTCGAACACCGGGGAGCTGTTTTTT. As protein: CASTDHRDTSNTGELFF.